This T cell receptor (beta chain) was profiled in a study of shared clonotypes between healthy human individuals. Study-level background: For every donor, three CD4 naive, three CD4 memory, two CD8 naive and one CD8 memory plates were used.

On this clone: Its antigen is still unknown.

Terminally differentiated effector memory CD45RA+ cells were excluded by CCR7 positive selection of CD45RO-negative cells. Several immunoSEQ 96-well plates shared each subset's DNA, each plate a replicate. TCRdb keeps only in-frame clones here, not all; method: immunoSEQ multiplex PCR. The table lists over 2,000,000 clones, 85% to 95% of them singletons. This CDR3 has 18 amino acids. CDR1 and CDR2 (germline): MDHEN, SYDVKM. V gave up 4 bases and J gave up 3 bases; unmatched junction bases: 14. Study findings and constraints: Naive subsets generally had larger estimated richness than memory subsets. Lower generation probabilities were found for non-shared clonotypes than for those shared by all four donors.

The chain combines TRBV28 with TRBJ2-1; 8 bases line up with TRBD2. The sequenced material came from naive CD8+ T cells from PBMCs. This receptor was taken from a man younger than 35 in good health. Some clones in this sample may be carry-over from other donors' samples. This chain's CDR3 is CASSSKRAPGLVYNEQFF. The CDR3 nucleotides are TGTGCCAGCAGTTCGAAGAGAGCTCCGGGACTAGTCTACAATGAGCAGTTCTTC.